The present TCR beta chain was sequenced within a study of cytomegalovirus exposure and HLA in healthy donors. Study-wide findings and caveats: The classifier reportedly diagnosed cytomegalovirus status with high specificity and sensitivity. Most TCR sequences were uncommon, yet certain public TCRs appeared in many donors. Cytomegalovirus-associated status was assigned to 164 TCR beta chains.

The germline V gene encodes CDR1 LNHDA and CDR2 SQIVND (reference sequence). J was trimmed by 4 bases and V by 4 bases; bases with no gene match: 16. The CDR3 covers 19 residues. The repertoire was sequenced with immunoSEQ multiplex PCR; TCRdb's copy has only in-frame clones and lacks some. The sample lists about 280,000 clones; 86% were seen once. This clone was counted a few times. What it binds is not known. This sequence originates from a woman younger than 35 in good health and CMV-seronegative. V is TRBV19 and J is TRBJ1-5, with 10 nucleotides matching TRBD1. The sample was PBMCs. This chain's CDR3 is CASSKGPGQGLYRNQPQHF. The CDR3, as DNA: TGTGCCAGTAGTAAAGGCCCGGGACAGGGGCTATATCGGAATCAGCCCCAGCATTTT.